This passage covers 3 T cell receptor beta chains from one sample sequenced in a study of blood T cell repertoires in COVID-19. The method was immunoSEQ multiplex PCR; TCRdb's version includes in-frame clones alone and lacks a portion of them. The sample lists fewer than 350,000 clones, around 90% occurring once. The sequencing input was PBMCs or T cells enriched from blood (not recorded which). Receptors were obtained from a young woman with acute COVID-19.

The V gene is TRBV28, the J gene TRBJ1-5; D is possibly TRBD1 (5 bases). This CDR3 spans 14 amino acids. The germline V gene has CDR1 MDHEN and CDR2 SYDVKM. The ends were cut back, 3 bases at V and 9 bases at J, with 15 bases in the middle. CDR3 loop: CASSFAGHGRPQHF. As DNA, the CDR3 is TGTGCCAGCAGTTTTGCAGGGCACGGGAGGCCCCAGCATTTT.

The chain carries TRBV4-1 and TRBJ2-6; 9 bases are a match to TRBD1. The germline V gene has CDR1 MGHRA and CDR2 YSYEKL. With V trimmed by 5 bases and J by 0 bases, 8 bases remained unmatched. The CDR3 loop spans 18 amino acids. CDR3 in amino acids: CASSSRTGVLSGANVLTF. CDR3 in DNA: TGCGCCAGCAGCTCCCGGACAGGGGTCCTCTCTGGGGCCAACGTCCTGACTTTC.

The V call is TRBV24-1, the J call TRBJ2-1; possible D gene TRBD2, 6 bases. The CDR3 loop spans 14 amino acids. V was trimmed by 9 bases and J by 9 bases, leaving 20 bases between them. Germline V CDR1 and CDR2: KGHDR, SFDVKD. The CDR3 region is CATETGTHSTEQFF. The DNA of the CDR3 is TGTGCCACCGAAACCGGGACTCATTCTACTGAGCAGTTCTTC.